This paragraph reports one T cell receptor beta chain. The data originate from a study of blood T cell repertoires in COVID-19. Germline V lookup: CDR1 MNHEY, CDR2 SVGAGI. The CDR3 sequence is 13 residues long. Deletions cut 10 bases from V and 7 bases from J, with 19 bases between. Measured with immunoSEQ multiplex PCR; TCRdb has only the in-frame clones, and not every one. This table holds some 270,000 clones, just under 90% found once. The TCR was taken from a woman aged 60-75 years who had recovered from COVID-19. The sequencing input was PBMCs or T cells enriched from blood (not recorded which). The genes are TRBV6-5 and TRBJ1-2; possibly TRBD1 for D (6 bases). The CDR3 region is CAIPIGRGIGYTF. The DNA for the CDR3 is TGTGCCATTCCAATAGGTAGGGGGATTGGCTACACCTTC.